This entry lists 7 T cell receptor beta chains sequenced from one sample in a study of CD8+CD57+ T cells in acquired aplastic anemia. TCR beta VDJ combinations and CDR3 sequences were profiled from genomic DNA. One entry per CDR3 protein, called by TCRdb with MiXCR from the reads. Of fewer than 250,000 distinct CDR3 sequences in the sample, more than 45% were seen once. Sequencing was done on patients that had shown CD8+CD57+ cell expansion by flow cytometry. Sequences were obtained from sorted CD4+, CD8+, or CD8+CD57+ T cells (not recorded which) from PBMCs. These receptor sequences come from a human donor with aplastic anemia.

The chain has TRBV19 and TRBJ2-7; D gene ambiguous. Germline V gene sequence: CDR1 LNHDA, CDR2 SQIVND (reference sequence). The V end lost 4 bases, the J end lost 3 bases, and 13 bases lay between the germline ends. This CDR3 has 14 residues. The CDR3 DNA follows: TGTGCCAGTAGTACGTCCGTGAACCACTACGAGCAGTACTTC. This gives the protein CASSTSVNHYEQYF.

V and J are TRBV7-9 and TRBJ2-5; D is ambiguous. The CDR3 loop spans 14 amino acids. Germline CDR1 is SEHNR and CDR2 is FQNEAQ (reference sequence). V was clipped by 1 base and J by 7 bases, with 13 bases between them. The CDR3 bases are TGTGCCAGCAGCTTAGGACGGGCCCGGGTGACCCAGTACTTC. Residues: CASSLGRARVTQYF.

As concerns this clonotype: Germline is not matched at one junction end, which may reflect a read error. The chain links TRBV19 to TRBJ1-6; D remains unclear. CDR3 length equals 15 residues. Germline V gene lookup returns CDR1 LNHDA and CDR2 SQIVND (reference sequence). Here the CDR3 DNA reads TGTGCTAGTAGTATGTCCATGGACGGCAATTCACCCCCCCACTTT. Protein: CASSMSMDGNSPPHF.

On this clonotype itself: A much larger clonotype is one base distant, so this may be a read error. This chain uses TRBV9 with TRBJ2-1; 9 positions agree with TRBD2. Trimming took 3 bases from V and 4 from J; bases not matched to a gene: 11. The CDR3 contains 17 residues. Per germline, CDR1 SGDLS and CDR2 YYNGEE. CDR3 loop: CASSGGSGGILYNEQFF. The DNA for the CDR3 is TGTGCCAGCAGCGGGGGAAGCGGGGGGATCCTTTACAATGAGCAGTTCTTC.

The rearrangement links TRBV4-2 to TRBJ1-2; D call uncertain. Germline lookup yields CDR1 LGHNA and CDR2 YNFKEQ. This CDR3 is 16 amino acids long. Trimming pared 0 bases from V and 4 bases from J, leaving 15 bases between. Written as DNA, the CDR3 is TGTGCCAGCAGCCAAGAAAGGACTAGCGGGAGCTATGGCTACACCTTC. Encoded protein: CASSQERTSGSYGYTF.

The CDR3 spells CASSASTGSNQPQHF. The CDR3 DNA sequence: TGTGCCAGCAGCGCGTCGACTGGTAGCAATCAGCCCCAGCATTTT. This rearrangement joins TRBV7-6 to TRBJ1-5; no firm D call. CDR1 and CDR2 (germline): SGHVS, FNYEAQ. Trimming took 5 bases from V and 0 from J, leaving 11 bases between them. The CDR3 is made up of 15 amino acids.

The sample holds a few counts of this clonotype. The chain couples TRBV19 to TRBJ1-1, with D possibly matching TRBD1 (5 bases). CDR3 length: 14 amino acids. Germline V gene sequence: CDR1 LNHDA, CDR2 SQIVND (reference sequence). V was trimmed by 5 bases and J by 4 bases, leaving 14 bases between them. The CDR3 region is CASSQWQGLTEAFF. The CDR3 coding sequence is TGTGCCAGTAGTCAATGGCAGGGTCTCACTGAAGCTTTCTTT.